This T cell receptor (beta chain) was documented in a study of human T cells and chemical hapten exposure. Study at large: Each patch test put 0.01% DPC on the upper back, and results were read at 6 days. Findings and limits, study-wide: Given that the donors had alopecia, their immune response may differ from that seen in healthy people.

The ends lost 0 bases at V and 1 base at J; junction bases unmatched: 7. This CDR3 has 17 amino acids. Germline V gives CDR1 KGHSH, CDR2 LQKENI. Note on this clonotype: Antigen specificity is unknown.

The time point denotes: patch test 2, 6 weeks after DPC sensitization. Indicated treatment: therapeutic diphenylcyclopropenone sensitization with weekly scalp DPC. Alopecia patients deemed DPC-suitable, aged 18 to 70, excluding pregnancy. Individual cDNA molecules (in the library) carried attached unique molecular identifiers. TCRdb called the RACE reads again in MiXCR, with one record for every CDR3 protein. The table includes approximately 91,000 distinct CDR3 sequences, approximately 10% detected once. The chain links TRBV18 to TRBJ1-1; 8 nucleotides agree with TRBD1. Here the sequenced sample was whole blood, taken in connection with sensitization to the hapten diphenylcyclopropenone (DPC). This sequence was found in a man in his late teens or twenties with alopecia areata. Some clones in this sample may be carry-over from other donors' samples. The DNA of the CDR3 is TGTGCCAGCTCACCACCGGGACAGGCGGGCTGGAACACTGAAGCTTTCTTT. Protein: CASSPPGQAGWNTEAFF.